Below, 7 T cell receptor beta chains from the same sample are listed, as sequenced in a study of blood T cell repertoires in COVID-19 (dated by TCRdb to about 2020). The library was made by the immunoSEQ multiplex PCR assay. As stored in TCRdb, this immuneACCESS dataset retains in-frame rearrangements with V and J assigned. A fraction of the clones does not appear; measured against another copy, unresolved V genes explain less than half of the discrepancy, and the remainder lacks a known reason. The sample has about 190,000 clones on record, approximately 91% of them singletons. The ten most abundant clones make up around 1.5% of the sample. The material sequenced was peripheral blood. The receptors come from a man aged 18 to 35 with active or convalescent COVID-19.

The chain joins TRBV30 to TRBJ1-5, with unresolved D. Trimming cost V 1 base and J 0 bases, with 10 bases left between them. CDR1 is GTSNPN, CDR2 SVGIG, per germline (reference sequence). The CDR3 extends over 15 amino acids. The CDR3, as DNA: TGTGCCTGGAGTGCCCCCCCGTATAGCAATCAGCCCCAGCATTTT. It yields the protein CAWSAPPYSNQPQHF.

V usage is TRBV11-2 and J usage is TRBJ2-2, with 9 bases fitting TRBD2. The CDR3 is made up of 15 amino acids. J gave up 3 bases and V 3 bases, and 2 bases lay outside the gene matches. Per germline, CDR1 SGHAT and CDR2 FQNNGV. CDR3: CASSFVAGDTGELFF. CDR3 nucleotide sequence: TGTGCCAGCAGCTTTGTAGCGGGGGACACCGGGGAGCTGTTTTTT. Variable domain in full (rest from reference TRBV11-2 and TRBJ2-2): EAGVAQSPRYKIIEKRQSVAFWCNPISGHATLYWYQQILGQGPKLLIQFQNNGVVDDSQLPKDRFSAERLKGVDSTLKIQPAKLEDSAVYLCASSFVAGDTGELFFGEGSRLTVL.

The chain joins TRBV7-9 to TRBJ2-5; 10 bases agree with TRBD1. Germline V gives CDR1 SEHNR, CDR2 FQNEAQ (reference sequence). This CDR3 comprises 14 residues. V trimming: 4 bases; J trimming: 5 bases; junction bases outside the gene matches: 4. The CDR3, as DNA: TGTGCCAGCAGCTGGGGACAGGGGAGGGAGACCCAGTACTTC. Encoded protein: CASSWGQGRETQYF.

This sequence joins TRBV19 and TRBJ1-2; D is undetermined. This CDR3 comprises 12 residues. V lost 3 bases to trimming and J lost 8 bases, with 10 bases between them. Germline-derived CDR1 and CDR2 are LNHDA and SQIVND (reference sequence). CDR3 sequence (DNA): TGTGCCAGTAGTATGGGTCGGGTCGGCTACACCTTC. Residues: CASSMGRVGYTF.

CDR3 in amino acids: CASSLDGGTYNEQFF. CDR3 in DNA: TGCGCCAGCAGCTTGGACGGGGGTACCTACAATGAGCAGTTCTTC. The V gene is TRBV5-1, the J gene TRBJ2-1; a weak D match, TRBD2 (6 bases). V was pared by 0 bases and J by 2 bases, with 9 bases between. Germline V lookup: CDR1 SGHRS, CDR2 YFSETQ. The CDR3 has 15 residues. The full variable domain, with the rest looked up from reference TRBV5-1 and TRBJ2-1, is KAGVTQTPRYLIKTRGQQVTLSCSPISGHRSVSWYQQTPGQGLQFLFEYFSETQRNKGNFPGRFSGRQFSNSRSEMNVSTLELGDSALYLCASSLDGGTYNEQFFGPGTRLTVL.

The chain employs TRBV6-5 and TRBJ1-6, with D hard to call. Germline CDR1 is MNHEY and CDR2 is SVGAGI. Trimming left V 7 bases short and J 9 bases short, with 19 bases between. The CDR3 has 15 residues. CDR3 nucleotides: TGTGCCAGCAACGGAGGACGGGGATTATCTTCACCCCTCCACTTT. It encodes CASNGGRGLSSPLHF.

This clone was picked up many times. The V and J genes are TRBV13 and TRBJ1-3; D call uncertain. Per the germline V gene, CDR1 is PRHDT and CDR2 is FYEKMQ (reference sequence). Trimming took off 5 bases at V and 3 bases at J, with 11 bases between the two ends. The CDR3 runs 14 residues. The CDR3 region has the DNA TGTGCCAGCAGCCGCGGACGGGGTGGAAACACCATATATTTT. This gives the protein CASSRGRGGNTIYF. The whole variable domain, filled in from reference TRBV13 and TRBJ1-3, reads AAGVIQSPRHLIKEKRETATLKCYPIPRHDTVYWYQQGPGQDPQFLISFYEKMQSDKGSIPDRFSAQQFSDYHSELNMSSLELGDSALYFCASSRGRGGNTIYFGEGSWLTVV.